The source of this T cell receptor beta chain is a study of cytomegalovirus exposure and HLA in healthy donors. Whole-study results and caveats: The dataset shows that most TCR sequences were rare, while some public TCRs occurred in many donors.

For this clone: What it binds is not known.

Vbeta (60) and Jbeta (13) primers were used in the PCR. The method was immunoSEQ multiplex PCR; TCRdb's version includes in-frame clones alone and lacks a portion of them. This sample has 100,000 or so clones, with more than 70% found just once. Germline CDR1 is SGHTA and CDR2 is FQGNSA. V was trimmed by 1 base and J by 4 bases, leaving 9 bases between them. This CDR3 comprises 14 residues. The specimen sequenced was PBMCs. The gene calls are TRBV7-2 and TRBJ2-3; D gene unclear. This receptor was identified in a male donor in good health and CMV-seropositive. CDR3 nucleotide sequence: TGTGCCAGCAGCTTAGACGCAGGCCCAGATACGCAGTATTTT. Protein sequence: CASSLDAGPDTQYF.